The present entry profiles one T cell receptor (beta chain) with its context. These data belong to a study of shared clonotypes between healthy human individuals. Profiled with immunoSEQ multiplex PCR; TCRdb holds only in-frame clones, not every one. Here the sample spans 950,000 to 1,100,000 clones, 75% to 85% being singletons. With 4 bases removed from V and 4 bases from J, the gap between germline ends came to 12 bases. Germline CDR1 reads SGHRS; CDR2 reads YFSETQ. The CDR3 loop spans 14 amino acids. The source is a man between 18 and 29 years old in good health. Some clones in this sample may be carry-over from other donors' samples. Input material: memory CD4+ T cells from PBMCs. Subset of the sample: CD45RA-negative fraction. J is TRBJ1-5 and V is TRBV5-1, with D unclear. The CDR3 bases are TGCGCCAGCAGCGAAGGAGCAGTAAATCAGCCCCAGCATTTT. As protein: CASSEGAVNQPQHF.